This TCR beta chain was identified during a study of shared clonotypes between healthy human individuals. Study in general: For every donor, three CD4 naive, three CD4 memory, two CD8 naive and one CD8 memory plates were used.

The CDR3 has 15 residues. The germline gives CDR1 MDHEN, CDR2 SYDVKM. The V end lost 3 bases, the J end lost 3 bases, and 12 bases lay between the germline ends. Produced via immunoSEQ multiplex PCR; TCRdb's table is partial and in-frame only. Of a few million clones in the sample, 80% to 95% were seen once. The specimen sequenced was naive CD4+ T cells from PBMCs. Subset described: CD45RA+ positively selected. This TCR derives from a man younger than 30 in good health. Some clones in this sample may be carry-over from other donors' samples. This rearrangement joins TRBV28 to TRBJ1-5; no clear D gene. Here the CDR3 DNA reads TGTGCCAGCAGTTTGGCCTGGCGGAACAATCAGCCCCAGCATTTT. Translation: CASSLAWRNNQPQHF.